A single sample is the source of the 10 T cell receptor beta chains below, sequenced in a study of CD8 T cells in Susac syndrome. A quantity of roughly 0.5 to 1 ug RNA underwent reverse transcription using random hexamers. TCRdb re-called the immunoSEQ multiplex PCR reads with MiXCR, one entry per CDR3 protein. Found here are about 130,000 distinct CDR3 sequences, over 85% of them singletons; the top ten hold 0.2% to 0.25%. The source material was CD8+ T cells from PBMCs. These receptor sequences come from a human donor with Susac syndrome.

The V call is TRBV9, the J call TRBJ2-3; D remains unclear. V shed 0 bases and J shed 2 bases, with 7 bases lying between them. Germline CDR1 SGDLS, CDR2 YYNGEE. The CDR3 is made up of 14 amino acids. Here the CDR3 DNA reads TGTGCCAGCAGCGTAGACGGGCTCACAGATACGCAGTATTTT. It codes for CASSVDGLTDTQYF.

The chain carries TRBV4-1 and TRBJ2-1, with D perhaps being TRBD1 or TRBD2 (5 bases each). This CDR3 region has 16 residues. V lost 3 bases, J lost 4 bases, and 16 bases lay in between. CDR1 MGHRA and CDR2 YSYEKL come from the germline V gene. The CDR3 is CASSHEGRDRYNEQFF. CDR3 DNA sequence: TGCGCCAGCAGCCATGAAGGCCGGGACCGGTACAATGAGCAGTTCTTC.

V gene TRBV2 combines with J gene TRBJ2-1; possibly TRBD2 for D (6 bases). This CDR3 has 17 amino acids. Germline-derived CDR1 and CDR2 are SNHLY and FYNNEI. The V end lost 8 bases, the J end lost 2 bases, and 22 bases lay between the germline ends. This CDR3 is CASGGGDVVRTYNEQFF. The CDR3 bases are TGTGCCAGCGGCGGAGGGGATGTTGTAAGGACCTACAATGAGCAGTTCTTC. Supplemented by reference TRBV2 and TRBJ2-1, the full variable domain reads EPEVTQTPSHQVTQMGQEVILRCVPISNHLYFYWYRQILGQKVEFLVSFYNNEISEKSEIFDDQFSVERPDGSNFTLKIRSTKLEDSAMYFCASGGGDVVRTYNEQFFGPGTRLTVL.

The rearrangement uses TRBV7-3 and TRBJ2-3; 14 nucleotides match TRBD2. The CDR3 consists of 15 residues. The V gene end was trimmed by 5 bases and the J gene end by 4 bases; junction bases not matched to a gene: 2. The germline V gene encodes CDR1 SGHTA and CDR2 FQGTGA. The CDR3 loop reads CASSGLAGGADTQYF. The CDR3, as DNA: TGTGCCAGCAGCGGACTAGCGGGAGGTGCAGATACGCAGTATTTT.

CDR3 DNA sequence: TGTGCCAGCAGCCCCCGCGAGGGGACTGAAGCTTTCTTT. Amino acids: CASSPREGTEAFF. The genes are TRBV7-9 and TRBJ1-1, with a possible D match to TRBD1 (5 bases). CDR1 is SEHNR and CDR2 is FQNEAQ in the germline V gene (reference sequence). V was cut by 5 bases and J by 5 bases, with 12 bases left in between. The CDR3 covers 13 residues.

CDR3 protein: CATSREDRGPYNEQFF. The CDR3 region has the DNA TGTGCCACCAGCAGAGAGGACAGGGGGCCTTACAATGAGCAGTTCTTC. J is TRBJ2-1 and V is TRBV15; 11 bases line up with TRBD1. CDR1 is LNHNV and CDR2 is YYDKDF in the germline V gene (reference sequence). The trim removed 0 bases at V and 4 bases at J, leaving 2 bases unmatched. The CDR3 covers 16 residues.

The chain couples TRBV5-4 to TRBJ1-1; D is undetermined. V lost 4 bases, J lost 6 bases, and 13 bases lay in between. Germline values: CDR1 SGHNT, CDR2 YYREEE (reference sequence). This CDR3 spans 13 amino acids. Here the CDR3 DNA reads TGTGCCAGCAGCCAAACTAGGGAGGCTGAAGCTTTCTTT. It is translated as CASSQTREAEAFF.

The chain combines TRBV30 with TRBJ2-7; 12 nucleotides agree with TRBD2. V shed 5 bases, J shed 2 bases, and the junction held 4 bases outside the gene matches. Germline assignment: CDR1 GTSNPN and CDR2 SVGIG (reference sequence). This CDR3 is 14 amino acids long. The CDR3 protein is CAWATSGGTYEQYF. The CDR3 region has the DNA TGTGCCTGGGCAACTAGCGGGGGGACCTACGAGCAGTACTTC. Combining the CDR3 with reference TRBV30 and TRBJ2-7 gives the whole variable domain SQTIHQWPATLVQPVGSPLSLECTVEGTSNPNLYWYRQAAGRGLQLLFYSVGIGQISSEVPQNLSASRPQDRQFILSSKKLLLSDSGFYLCAWATSGGTYEQYFGPGTRLTVT.

The V and J genes are TRBV21-1 and TRBJ2-7; TRBD1 reflects the table's D call only, with no check against the DNA. TRBV21-1 is reported as a pseudogene. This CDR3 has 15 residues. This CDR3 reads CASSNPGQGAYEQYF. The CDR3 DNA is TGTGCCAGCAGCAACCCGGGGCAGGGGGCCTACGAGCAGTACTTC.

The chain links TRBV29-1 to TRBJ2-2; 7 bases match TRBD2. Trimming cost V 7 bases and J 1 base; bases outside gene matches: 3. In germline, CDR1 is SQVTM, CDR2 ANQGSEA. The CDR3 is 13 residues long. The CDR3 region has the DNA TGCAGCGGTGGGGGGGGGAACACCGGGGAGCTGTTTTTT. It is translated as CSGGGGNTGELFF.